These 14 T cell receptor beta chains share one sample of origin, sequenced in a study of blood T cell repertoires in COVID-19. The data were produced by immunoSEQ multiplex PCR, yet TCRdb's version contains in-frame clones alone and is incomplete. The sample includes over 200,000 clones, more than 75% seen only once; the top ten take 5.9%. Input material: peripheral blood. The receptors were sampled from a man older than 75 with acute or convalescent COVID-19.

The V gene is TRBV14, the J gene TRBJ2-2; 7 positions match TRBD2. Germline V gene data show CDR1 as SGHDN and CDR2 as FVKESK. CDR3 size: 17 residues. Trimming cost V 4 bases and J 0 bases; bases outside gene matches: 8. The CDR3 sequence: CASSRLGAGANTGELFF. In DNA, the CDR3 is TGTGCCAGCAGCCGACTAGGCGCGGGGGCGAACACCGGGGAGCTGTTTTTT.

The chain joins TRBV5-1 to TRBJ1-2; the D gene is possibly TRBD1 (6 bases). V lost 4 bases and J lost 4, with 11 bases in between. Germline CDR1 reads SGHRS; CDR2 reads YFSETQ. CDR3 size: 13 residues. The CDR3 spells CASSPGQSYGYTF. The DNA of the CDR3 is TGCGCCAGCAGCCCTGGACAGTCCTATGGCTACACCTTC.

This sequence joins TRBV15 and TRBJ1-5; TRBD1 might be the D (5 bases). From germline, CDR1 is LNHNV and CDR2 YYDKDF (reference sequence). The germline V and J ends were trimmed by 0 bases and 4 bases, with 37 bases remaining between them. The CDR3 consists of 24 residues. The CDR3 region is CATSRDRWAPRVEEEGSYNQPQHF. CDR3 sequence (DNA): TGTGCCACCAGCAGAGATCGCTGGGCCCCCAGGGTAGAAGAGGAGGGAAGTTATAATCAGCCCCAGCATTTT.

This clone showed up just a few times. This chain uses TRBV7-3 with TRBJ1-6; D is ambiguous. CDR1 SGHTA and CDR2 FQGTGA come from the germline V gene. Trimming stripped 3 bases from V and 10 bases from J, with 7 bases between. The length of the CDR3 is 12 residues. CDR3 loop: CASSFMESPLHF. The DNA for the CDR3 is TGTGCCAGCAGCTTTATGGAGTCACCCCTCCACTTT.

Here the CDR3 reads CASSQRTSGRNYNEQFF. The CDR3 bases are TGTGCCAGCTCACAGCGGACTAGCGGGAGGAACTACAATGAGCAGTTCTTC. This chain links TRBV18 with TRBJ2-1, with TRBD2 matching over 14 bases. This CDR3 is built from 17 residues. Germline CDR1 reads KGHSH; CDR2 reads LQKENI. The V and J ends lost 4 bases and 3 bases, in that order; junction bases with no gene match: 5.

The chain uses TRBV5-8 and TRBJ1-4, with TRBD1 matching over 9 bases. Germline V gene sequence: CDR1 SGHTS, CDR2 YDEGEE. The ends lost 4 bases at V and 3 bases at J; junction bases unmatched: 10. CDR3 length equals 17 residues. The CDR3 loop is CASSTLGQGIANEKLFF. The CDR3 coding sequence is TGTGCCAGCAGCACGCTGGGACAGGGAATTGCTAATGAAAAACTGTTTTTT.

The chain uses TRBV5-1 and TRBJ2-5; D possibly corresponds to TRBD1 (5 bases). V was shortened by 0 bases and J by 1 base, with 10 bases between the two germline ends. Germline loops: CDR1 SGHRS, CDR2 YFSETQ. The CDR3 runs to 15 residues. The CDR3 protein is CASSLVATVQETQYF. In nucleotides, the CDR3 is TGCGCCAGCAGCTTGGTTGCGACAGTCCAAGAGACCCAGTACTTC.

The chain recombines TRBV19 with TRBJ2-3, with 8 bases matching TRBD1. Trimming removed 7 bases from V and 2 bases from J; junction bases left unmatched: 14. This CDR3 spans 17 amino acids. Germline assignment: CDR1 LNHDA and CDR2 SQIVND (reference sequence). Here the CDR3 DNA reads TGTGCCAGTAAGGCCGGACAGGGCCGGCTGTTCACAGATACGCAGTATTTT. This gives the protein CASKAGQGRLFTDTQYF. The full variable domain, in which reference TRBV19 and TRBJ2-3 provide the parts outside the CDR3, is DGGITQSPKYLFRKEGQNVTLSCEQNLNHDAMYWYRQDPGQGLRLIYYSQIVNDFQKGDIAEGYSVSREKKESFPLTVTSAQKNPTAFYLCASKAGQGRLFTDTQYFGPGTRLTVL.

This clone was observed once. This chain uses TRBV6-5 with TRBJ2-1; possibly TRBD2 for D (5 bases). This CDR3 spans 13 amino acids. With 6 bases removed from V and 9 bases from J, the gap between germline ends came to 15 bases. The germline V gene has CDR1 MNHEY and CDR2 SVGAGI. DNA of the CDR3: TGTGCCAGCAGACTAGTTAAGGGCAGTGAGCAGTTCTTC. Protein product: CASRLVKGSEQFF.

This clone was seen just once. The gene calls are TRBV18 and TRBJ2-7; 8 bases fit TRBD1. This CDR3 has 15 residues. V shed 4 bases, J shed 1 base, and the junction held 6 bases outside the gene matches. CDR1 and CDR2 (germline): KGHSH, LQKENI. The CDR3 loop is CASSLGQGGSYEQYV. The CDR3 DNA follows: TGTGCCAGCTCACTAGGACAGGGTGGTTCCTACGAGCAGTACGTC.

The gene calls are TRBV15 and TRBJ2-7, with 9 bases matching TRBD2. V shed 6 bases and J 4 bases; nucleotides not matched to a gene: 10. The CDR3 runs 15 residues. Germline CDR1 is LNHNV and CDR2 is YYDKDF (reference sequence). This CDR3 is CATSWNGLASYEQYF. CDR3 nucleotide sequence: TGTGCCACCAGTTGGAACGGACTAGCGTCTTACGAGCAGTACTTC.

The genes are TRBV28 and TRBJ1-2; D gene ambiguous. V lost 2 bases, J lost 0 bases, and 7 bases lay in between. The CDR3 spans 14 residues. CDR1 and CDR2 (germline): MDHEN, SYDVKM. The CDR3 protein is CASSLGQANYGYTF. The CDR3 DNA reads as TGTGCCAGCAGTTTAGGGCAGGCTAACTATGGCTACACCTTC.

The chain couples TRBV7-9 to TRBJ2-7, with TRBD2 identical over 10 bases. CDR3 length: 15 amino acids. The V gene's germline CDR1 is SEHNR and CDR2 FQNEAQ (reference sequence). Trimming at V came to 8 bases and at J to 0 bases, leaving 7 bases not matched to a gene. CDR3 DNA: TGTGCCAGCGCTAGCGGGAGCCACTTCTCCTACGAGCAGTACTTC. Residues: CASASGSHFSYEQYF.

The chain is built from TRBV14 and TRBJ2-5; 9 bases fit TRBD1. Germline V gene data show CDR1 as SGHDN and CDR2 as FVKESK. This CDR3 contains 17 residues. V shed 2 bases and J 2 bases; nucleotides not matched to a gene: 9. Here the CDR3 reads CASSQITRDREQETQYF. The CDR3 DNA reads as TGTGCCAGCAGCCAAATAACTCGGGACAGGGAACAAGAGACCCAGTACTTC.